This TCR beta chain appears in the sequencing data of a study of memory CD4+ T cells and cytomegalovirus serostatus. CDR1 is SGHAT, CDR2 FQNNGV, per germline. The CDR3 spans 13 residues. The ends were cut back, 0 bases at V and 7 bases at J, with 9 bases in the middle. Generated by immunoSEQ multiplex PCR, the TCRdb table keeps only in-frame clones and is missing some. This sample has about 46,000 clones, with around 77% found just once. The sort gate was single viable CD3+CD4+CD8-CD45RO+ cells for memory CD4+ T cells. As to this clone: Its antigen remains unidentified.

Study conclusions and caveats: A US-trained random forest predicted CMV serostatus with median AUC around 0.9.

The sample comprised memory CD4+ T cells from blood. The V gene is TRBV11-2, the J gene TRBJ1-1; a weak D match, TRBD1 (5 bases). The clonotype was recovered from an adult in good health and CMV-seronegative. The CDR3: CASSLERGGEAFF. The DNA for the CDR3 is TGTGCCAGCAGCTTAGAGCGGGGGGGTGAAGCTTTCTTT.